These 9 T cell receptor beta chains originate from one sample sequenced in a study of CD8 T cells in Susac syndrome. Random hexamers were used to reverse transcribe an amount of roughly 0.45 to 1 ug RNA. TCRdb analysed the immunoSEQ multiplex PCR reads with MiXCR anew, one entry per CDR3 protein. The data show 100,000 to 150,000 distinct CDR3 sequences, approximately 95% seen once. Source material: CD8+ T cells from PBMCs. These receptors came from a human donor with multiple sclerosis.

V is TRBV28 and J is TRBJ1-6; D is undetermined. This CDR3 spans 13 amino acids. The germline gives CDR1 MDHEN, CDR2 SYDVKM. The ends were cut back, 5 bases at V and 7 bases at J, with 9 bases in the middle. Here the CDR3 reads CASSINSNSPLHF. The CDR3 bases are TGTGCCAGCAGTATCAACAGCAATTCACCCCTCCACTTT.

The chain uses TRBV18 and TRBJ1-2; 9 nucleotides align to TRBD1. Trimming cost V 3 bases and J 0 bases; bases outside gene matches: 8. Germline CDR1 KGHSH, CDR2 LQKENI. The CDR3 has 17 amino acids. DNA of the CDR3: TGTGCCAGCTCACCCACCGGGACAGGGCCCTCTAACTATGGCTACACCTTC. This sequence encodes CASSPTGTGPSNYGYTF.

This chain uses TRBV10-3 with TRBJ1-2; tentative D call: TRBD1 (6 bases). Germline V gene data show CDR1 as ENHRY and CDR2 as SYGVKD. Trimming removed 3 bases from V and 4 bases from J, with 21 bases in between. This CDR3 region has 17 residues. The DNA of the CDR3 is TGTGCCATCAGTGAAACCACAGGGTCAATGGCCCTCTATGGCTACACCTTC. It specifies CAISETTGSMALYGYTF.

This clonotype has more than one count but fewer than ten. The chain uses TRBV5-1 and TRBJ1-6; possible D gene TRBD1, 6 bases. The CDR3 is 17 amino acids. CDR1 and CDR2 (germline): SGHRS, YFSETQ. Between the trimmed V and J ends, which lost 5 bases and 0 bases, there was a span of 15 bases. The CDR3 DNA reads TGCGCCAGCAGACTGGACAGAATATCCTCCTATAATTCACCCCTCCACTTT. Translation gives CASRLDRISSYNSPLHF. Supplemented by reference TRBV5-1 and TRBJ1-6, the full variable domain reads KAGVTQTPRYLIKTRGQQVTLSCSPISGHRSVSWYQQTPGQGLQFLFEYFSETQRNKGNFPGRFSGRQFSNSRSEMNVSTLELGDSALYLCASRLDRISSYNSPLHFGNGTRLTVT.

V gene TRBV20-1 combines with J gene TRBJ2-7; possibly TRBD1 or TRBD2 for D (6 bases each). V was trimmed by 0 bases and J by 6 bases, leaving 15 bases between them. CDR1 DFQATT and CDR2 SNEGSKA come from the germline V gene (reference sequence). This CDR3 region has 14 residues. DNA of the CDR3: TGCAGTGCTAGAGATAATCGGGGGCACCCCGAGCAGTACTTC. This gives the protein CSARDNRGHPEQYF.

The chain employs TRBV6-1 and TRBJ1-2; unclear D gene. V was shortened by 2 bases and J by 4 bases, with 14 bases between the two germline ends. The CDR3 runs 15 residues. From germline, CDR1 is MNHNS and CDR2 SASEGT. The CDR3 sequence: CASSEIHEGTYGYTF. The CDR3 nucleotides read TGTGCCAGCAGTGAAATTCACGAGGGAACCTATGGCTACACCTTC.

This sequence joins TRBV11-2 and TRBJ2-7; D is possibly TRBD1 (5 bases). Trimming took 3 bases from V and 3 from J, leaving 12 bases between them. Germline V gene lookup returns CDR1 SGHAT and CDR2 FQNNGV. This CDR3 has 14 residues. CDR3 bases: TGTGCCAGCAGCTTGTACAGGCCCTACTACGAGCAGTACTTC. It codes for CASSLYRPYYEQYF.

This clonotype was detected only once. The chain employs TRBV20-1 and TRBJ2-1; no firm D call. Trimming shortened V by 0 bases and J by 2 bases, and 11 bases separated the two germline ends. Germline loops: CDR1 DFQATT, CDR2 SNEGSKA (reference sequence). The CDR3 length is 15 residues. The CDR3 sequence: CSARDHGLAYNEQFF. CDR3 nucleotides: TGCAGTGCTAGAGATCACGGTTTAGCCTACAATGAGCAGTTCTTC.

The count of this clonotype is one. This chain joins TRBV19 and TRBJ2-3; 12 positions match TRBD2. CDR1 is LNHDA and CDR2 is SQIVND in the germline V gene (reference sequence). Unmatched junction bases numbered 6, after V lost 4 bases and J lost 4 bases. The CDR3 is made up of 16 amino acids. CDR3 region: CASSNGLAGWADTQYF. In DNA form, the CDR3 reads TGTGCCAGTAGTAACGGACTAGCGGGATGGGCAGATACGCAGTATTTT.